This entry lists 26 T cell receptor beta chains sequenced from one sample in a study of CD8 T cells in Susac syndrome. Random hexamers were used to reverse transcribe the RNA input (about 0.5 to 1 ug). TCRdb reprocessed the immunoSEQ multiplex PCR reads via MiXCR and lists one record per CDR3 protein. The sample lists 95,000 to 150,000 distinct CDR3 sequences, about 94% occurring once. Source material: CD8+ T cells from PBMCs. These receptors were collected from a human donor with Susac syndrome.

The genes are TRBV19 and TRBJ2-5; 12 bases agree with TRBD2. In germline, CDR1 is LNHDA, CDR2 SQIVND (reference sequence). CDR3 length: 15 residues. J gave up 5 bases and V 6 bases, and 7 bases lay outside the gene matches. In DNA, the CDR3 is TGTGCCAGTAGGATTTCGGGACTAGCGGGTGAGACCCAGTACTTC. Its protein product is CASRISGLAGETQYF.

The chain couples TRBV7-6 to TRBJ2-7; 8 bases map to TRBD2. Losses at the gene ends were 0 bases for V and 2 bases for J; bases not matched to a gene: 0. The germline CDR1 and CDR2 sequences are SGHVS and FNYEAQ. CDR3 length equals 14 residues. CDR3 coding DNA: TGTGCCAGCAGCTTAGCCGGGGGGGCCTACGAGCAGTACTTC. This translates into CASSLAGGAYEQYF.

The genes are TRBV27 and TRBJ1-6; no reliable D call. Germline V CDR1 and CDR2: MNHEY, SMNVEV (reference sequence). The CDR3 consists of 14 residues. V was pared by 5 bases and J by 0 bases, with 5 bases between. The CDR3: CASSLDSYNSPLHF. In nucleotides, the CDR3 is TGTGCCAGCAGTCTTGACTCCTATAATTCACCCCTCCACTTT.

This chain joins TRBV20-1 and TRBJ2-7; unclear D gene. Germline V CDR1 and CDR2: DFQATT, SNEGSKA (reference sequence). The V end lost 5 bases, the J end lost 0 bases, and 11 bases lay between the germline ends. The CDR3 has 13 amino acids. The CDR3 DNA reads TGCAGTGCTCGCCGAGTCCTCTCCTACGAGCAGTACTTC. Encoded protein: CSARRVLSYEQYF.

This chain joins TRBV14 and TRBJ1-5, with TRBD1 matching over 7 bases. Germline CDR1 is SGHDN and CDR2 is FVKESK. The CDR3 spans 19 residues. Unmatched junction bases numbered 17, after V lost 2 bases and J lost 4 bases. The CDR3 DNA is TGTGCCAGCAGCCAAAGAGGAAGGGGCGACAGGGAAATAAATCAGCCCCAGCATTTT. This translates into CASSQRGRGDREINQPQHF.

This clonotype is a singleton in its sample. The rearrangement links TRBV5-4 to TRBJ2-1; D unresolved. V lost 5 bases and J 1 base, leaving 7 bases between the germline ends. The germline CDR1 and CDR2 sequences are SGHNT and YYREEE (reference sequence). The CDR3 length is 13 residues. CDR3 loop: CASSFQSYNEQFF. In DNA form, the CDR3 reads TGTGCCAGCAGTTTTCAATCCTACAATGAGCAGTTCTTC.

The chain joins TRBV6-6 to TRBJ1-2; 7 positions match TRBD1. The ends lost 4 bases at V and 8 bases at J; junction bases unmatched: 10. Germline V CDR1 and CDR2: MNHNY, SVGAGI (reference sequence). The CDR3 is made up of 14 amino acids. CDR3 region: CASSLRDSSYGYTF. The CDR3 DNA follows: TGTGCCAGCAGTTTAAGGGACAGCAGTTACGGCTACACCTTC.

The chain joins TRBV12-3 or TRBV12-4 to TRBJ2-5, with D perhaps matching TRBD2 (5 bases). There are 13 residues in the CDR3. V lost 1 base, J lost 5 bases, and 8 bases lay in between. CDR3 amino acids: CASSLGGFETQYF. The DNA of the CDR3 is TGTGCCAGCAGTTTAGGAGGGTTTGAGACCCAGTACTTC.

The chain employs TRBV29-1 and TRBJ1-2, with D perhaps matching TRBD1 (6 bases). The V end was cut by 2 bases, the J end by 4 bases, with 17 bases between. The CDR3 loop spans 15 amino acids. Germline V gene sequence: CDR1 SQVTM, CDR2 ANQGSEA. Here the CDR3 DNA reads TGCAGCGTTGAACCATTTCCGGGACACAGCTATGGCTACACCTTC. It yields the protein CSVEPFPGHSYGYTF.

V is TRBV9 and J is TRBJ2-1, with 7 bases that match TRBD2. With 6 bases clipped from V and 2 bases from J, the junction kept 8 bases outside the gene matches. Germline V gene lookup returns CDR1 SGDLS and CDR2 YYNGEE. The CDR3 has 15 residues. The chain's CDR3 is CASTPPAGAYNEQFF. The CDR3, as DNA: TGTGCCAGCACGCCTCCGGCGGGGGCCTACAATGAGCAGTTCTTC.

This clonotype turned up a few times. The V and J genes are TRBV19 and TRBJ1-1, with D uncertain. Germline V gene sequence: CDR1 LNHDA, CDR2 SQIVND (reference sequence). V was clipped by 5 bases and J by 1 base, with 5 bases between them. CDR3 length: 12 amino acids. CDR3 sequence reads: CASSFSNTEAFF. The CDR3 nucleotides read TGTGCCAGTAGTTTCTCGAACACTGAAGCTTTCTTT.

The V gene is TRBV19, the J gene TRBJ1-5; D is uncertain. This CDR3 has 15 amino acids. V gave up 1 base and J gave up 0 bases, with 7 bases separating them. Germline loops: CDR1 LNHDA, CDR2 SQIVND (reference sequence). CDR3 in amino acids: CASSIVTVSNQPQHF. The DNA of the CDR3 is TGTGCCAGTAGTATAGTCACAGTTAGCAATCAGCCCCAGCATTTT.

This clonotype has only one observation. The chain is built from TRBV3-1 and TRBJ2-1; D is undetermined. Germline assignment: CDR1 LGHDT and CDR2 YNNKEL (reference sequence). Deletions cut 5 bases from V and 0 bases from J, with 5 bases between. The CDR3 has 13 residues. The DNA for the CDR3 is TGTGCCAGCAGCAGGGACTCCTACAATGAGCAGTTCTTC. Protein: CASSRDSYNEQFF.

In this sample, this clonotype turned up once. This chain joins TRBV15 and TRBJ1-2; D is undetermined. The length of the CDR3 is 13 residues. Trimming pared 5 bases from V and 7 bases from J, leaving 14 bases between. Germline loops: CDR1 LNHNV, CDR2 YYDKDF (reference sequence). CDR3 sequence: CATSQTGPTGYTF. The CDR3 DNA reads as TGTGCCACCAGCCAGACGGGCCCTACTGGCTACACCTTC.

The chain has TRBV7-8 and TRBJ1-1; D might be TRBD1 (5 bases). Germline CDR1 reads SGHVS; CDR2 reads FQNEAQ. The CDR3 has 15 residues. Trimming stripped 2 bases from V and 5 bases from J, with 15 bases between. CDR3 DNA: TGTGCCAGCAGCTTACGGGGCCAGGGTGGAACTGAAGCTTTCTTT. Its protein is CASSLRGQGGTEAFF.

This clonotype has a single count. V usage is TRBV27 and J usage is TRBJ1-1; D may be TRBD1 (6 bases). The V gene's germline CDR1 is MNHEY and CDR2 SMNVEV (reference sequence). V was shortened by 8 bases and J by 1 base, with 11 bases between the two germline ends. There are 13 residues in the CDR3. The CDR3 bases are TGTGCCAGCGGAGGGGGGGAGAACACTGAAGCTTTCTTT. Translated: CASGGGENTEAFF.

The rearrangement uses TRBV5-6 and TRBJ1-2; 7 bases fit TRBD1. Losses at the gene ends were 2 bases for V and 4 bases for J; bases not matched to a gene: 8. Germline V gives CDR1 SGHDT, CDR2 YYEEEE. This CDR3 is 15 amino acids long. The CDR3 spells CASSFSETGSYGYTF. CDR3 nucleotide sequence: TGTGCCAGCAGCTTCTCAGAGACAGGGAGCTATGGCTACACCTTC.

This chain links TRBV4-3 with TRBJ2-3; 11 bases line up with TRBD2. There are 16 residues in the CDR3. Germline-derived CDR1 and CDR2 are LGHNA and YSLEER. The V and J ends lost 0 bases and 4 bases, in that order; junction bases with no gene match: 3. CDR3 sequence: CASSQDGTSGSDTQYF. The CDR3 DNA reads as TGCGCCAGCAGCCAAGACGGGACTAGCGGATCAGATACGCAGTATTTT.

This chain connects TRBV25-1 to TRBJ1-2; D is ambiguous. Trimming removed 3 bases at V and 4 bases at J, with 12 bases between. Germline CDR1 MGHDK, CDR2 SYGVNS. This CDR3 is built from 14 residues. CDR3 DNA: TGTGCCAGCAGTGAGCAAGGGCAGTTCTATGGCTACACCTTC. It yields the protein CASSEQGQFYGYTF.

This chain joins TRBV6-2 or TRBV6-3 and TRBJ2-1; maybe TRBD1 (6 bases). This CDR3 has 12 residues. Per the germline V gene, CDR1 is MNHEY and CDR2 is SVGEGT. Trimming cost V 5 bases and J 8 bases, with 10 bases left between them. CDR3 loop: CASSLQGDEQFF. The DNA of the CDR3 is TGTGCCAGCAGTCTACAGGGTGATGAGCAGTTCTTC.

The V and J genes are TRBV5-1 and TRBJ1-2; TRBD1 matches 12 bases. Germline V lookup: CDR1 SGHRS, CDR2 YFSETQ. The CDR3 has 18 residues. Trimming at V came to 4 bases and at J to 0 bases, leaving 10 bases not matched to a gene. CDR3 sequence: CASSPGTGGEGPNYGYTF. Here the CDR3 DNA reads TGCGCCAGCAGCCCCGGGACAGGGGGCGAGGGGCCTAACTATGGCTACACCTTC.

The rearrangement joins TRBV6-6 to TRBJ1-2; perhaps TRBD1 as D (5 bases). Germline V gene data show CDR1 as MNHNY and CDR2 as SVGAGI (reference sequence). CDR3 length equals 13 residues. Trimming removed 2 bases at V and 12 bases at J, with 16 bases between. CDR3 protein: CASSYGTGPFDTF. CDR3 DNA sequence: TGTGCCAGCAGTTACGGAACAGGACCGTTTGACACCTTC.

The rearrangement uses TRBV6-5 and TRBJ1-1; tentative D call: TRBD1 (5 bases). Germline V gives CDR1 MNHEY, CDR2 SVGAGI. V was pared by 6 bases and J by 2 bases, with 16 bases between. The CDR3 covers 15 residues. The DNA for the CDR3 is TGTGCCAGCAGCCGTAGACAGTCGCTCAACACTGAAGCTTTCTTT. Its translation is CASSRRQSLNTEAFF.

For the CDR3, the DNA is TGCAGCGTTGCAGGTCAGGTCGGACCTGAGGGCTATGGCTACACCTTC. As protein: CSVAGQVGPEGYGYTF. J is TRBJ1-2 and V is TRBV29-1; the D is unclear. The CDR3 runs 16 residues. CDR1 and CDR2 from the germline V gene are SQVTM and ANQGSEA. V lost 4 bases and J 4 bases, leaving 22 bases between the germline ends.

The V and J genes are TRBV25-1 and TRBJ2-7; 8 positions match TRBD1. There are 16 residues in the CDR3. Germline V gives CDR1 MGHDK, CDR2 SYGVNS. V lost 6 bases and J lost 0; bases outside the gene matches: 10. The CDR3 bases are TGTGCCAGCAGCGCTGGACAGGGATTGCCCTCCTACGAGCAGTACTTC. It yields the protein CASSAGQGLPSYEQYF.

This rearrangement joins TRBV3-1 to TRBJ2-2; D gene unclear. CDR3 length: 18 residues. Trimming took 0 bases from V and 0 from J, leaving 14 bases between them. The germline gives CDR1 LGHDT, CDR2 YNNKEL (reference sequence). The CDR3 here is CASSQESNAVTNTGELFF. The CDR3 DNA reads as TGTGCCAGCAGCCAAGAGTCCAACGCAGTTACGAACACCGGGGAGCTGTTTTTT.